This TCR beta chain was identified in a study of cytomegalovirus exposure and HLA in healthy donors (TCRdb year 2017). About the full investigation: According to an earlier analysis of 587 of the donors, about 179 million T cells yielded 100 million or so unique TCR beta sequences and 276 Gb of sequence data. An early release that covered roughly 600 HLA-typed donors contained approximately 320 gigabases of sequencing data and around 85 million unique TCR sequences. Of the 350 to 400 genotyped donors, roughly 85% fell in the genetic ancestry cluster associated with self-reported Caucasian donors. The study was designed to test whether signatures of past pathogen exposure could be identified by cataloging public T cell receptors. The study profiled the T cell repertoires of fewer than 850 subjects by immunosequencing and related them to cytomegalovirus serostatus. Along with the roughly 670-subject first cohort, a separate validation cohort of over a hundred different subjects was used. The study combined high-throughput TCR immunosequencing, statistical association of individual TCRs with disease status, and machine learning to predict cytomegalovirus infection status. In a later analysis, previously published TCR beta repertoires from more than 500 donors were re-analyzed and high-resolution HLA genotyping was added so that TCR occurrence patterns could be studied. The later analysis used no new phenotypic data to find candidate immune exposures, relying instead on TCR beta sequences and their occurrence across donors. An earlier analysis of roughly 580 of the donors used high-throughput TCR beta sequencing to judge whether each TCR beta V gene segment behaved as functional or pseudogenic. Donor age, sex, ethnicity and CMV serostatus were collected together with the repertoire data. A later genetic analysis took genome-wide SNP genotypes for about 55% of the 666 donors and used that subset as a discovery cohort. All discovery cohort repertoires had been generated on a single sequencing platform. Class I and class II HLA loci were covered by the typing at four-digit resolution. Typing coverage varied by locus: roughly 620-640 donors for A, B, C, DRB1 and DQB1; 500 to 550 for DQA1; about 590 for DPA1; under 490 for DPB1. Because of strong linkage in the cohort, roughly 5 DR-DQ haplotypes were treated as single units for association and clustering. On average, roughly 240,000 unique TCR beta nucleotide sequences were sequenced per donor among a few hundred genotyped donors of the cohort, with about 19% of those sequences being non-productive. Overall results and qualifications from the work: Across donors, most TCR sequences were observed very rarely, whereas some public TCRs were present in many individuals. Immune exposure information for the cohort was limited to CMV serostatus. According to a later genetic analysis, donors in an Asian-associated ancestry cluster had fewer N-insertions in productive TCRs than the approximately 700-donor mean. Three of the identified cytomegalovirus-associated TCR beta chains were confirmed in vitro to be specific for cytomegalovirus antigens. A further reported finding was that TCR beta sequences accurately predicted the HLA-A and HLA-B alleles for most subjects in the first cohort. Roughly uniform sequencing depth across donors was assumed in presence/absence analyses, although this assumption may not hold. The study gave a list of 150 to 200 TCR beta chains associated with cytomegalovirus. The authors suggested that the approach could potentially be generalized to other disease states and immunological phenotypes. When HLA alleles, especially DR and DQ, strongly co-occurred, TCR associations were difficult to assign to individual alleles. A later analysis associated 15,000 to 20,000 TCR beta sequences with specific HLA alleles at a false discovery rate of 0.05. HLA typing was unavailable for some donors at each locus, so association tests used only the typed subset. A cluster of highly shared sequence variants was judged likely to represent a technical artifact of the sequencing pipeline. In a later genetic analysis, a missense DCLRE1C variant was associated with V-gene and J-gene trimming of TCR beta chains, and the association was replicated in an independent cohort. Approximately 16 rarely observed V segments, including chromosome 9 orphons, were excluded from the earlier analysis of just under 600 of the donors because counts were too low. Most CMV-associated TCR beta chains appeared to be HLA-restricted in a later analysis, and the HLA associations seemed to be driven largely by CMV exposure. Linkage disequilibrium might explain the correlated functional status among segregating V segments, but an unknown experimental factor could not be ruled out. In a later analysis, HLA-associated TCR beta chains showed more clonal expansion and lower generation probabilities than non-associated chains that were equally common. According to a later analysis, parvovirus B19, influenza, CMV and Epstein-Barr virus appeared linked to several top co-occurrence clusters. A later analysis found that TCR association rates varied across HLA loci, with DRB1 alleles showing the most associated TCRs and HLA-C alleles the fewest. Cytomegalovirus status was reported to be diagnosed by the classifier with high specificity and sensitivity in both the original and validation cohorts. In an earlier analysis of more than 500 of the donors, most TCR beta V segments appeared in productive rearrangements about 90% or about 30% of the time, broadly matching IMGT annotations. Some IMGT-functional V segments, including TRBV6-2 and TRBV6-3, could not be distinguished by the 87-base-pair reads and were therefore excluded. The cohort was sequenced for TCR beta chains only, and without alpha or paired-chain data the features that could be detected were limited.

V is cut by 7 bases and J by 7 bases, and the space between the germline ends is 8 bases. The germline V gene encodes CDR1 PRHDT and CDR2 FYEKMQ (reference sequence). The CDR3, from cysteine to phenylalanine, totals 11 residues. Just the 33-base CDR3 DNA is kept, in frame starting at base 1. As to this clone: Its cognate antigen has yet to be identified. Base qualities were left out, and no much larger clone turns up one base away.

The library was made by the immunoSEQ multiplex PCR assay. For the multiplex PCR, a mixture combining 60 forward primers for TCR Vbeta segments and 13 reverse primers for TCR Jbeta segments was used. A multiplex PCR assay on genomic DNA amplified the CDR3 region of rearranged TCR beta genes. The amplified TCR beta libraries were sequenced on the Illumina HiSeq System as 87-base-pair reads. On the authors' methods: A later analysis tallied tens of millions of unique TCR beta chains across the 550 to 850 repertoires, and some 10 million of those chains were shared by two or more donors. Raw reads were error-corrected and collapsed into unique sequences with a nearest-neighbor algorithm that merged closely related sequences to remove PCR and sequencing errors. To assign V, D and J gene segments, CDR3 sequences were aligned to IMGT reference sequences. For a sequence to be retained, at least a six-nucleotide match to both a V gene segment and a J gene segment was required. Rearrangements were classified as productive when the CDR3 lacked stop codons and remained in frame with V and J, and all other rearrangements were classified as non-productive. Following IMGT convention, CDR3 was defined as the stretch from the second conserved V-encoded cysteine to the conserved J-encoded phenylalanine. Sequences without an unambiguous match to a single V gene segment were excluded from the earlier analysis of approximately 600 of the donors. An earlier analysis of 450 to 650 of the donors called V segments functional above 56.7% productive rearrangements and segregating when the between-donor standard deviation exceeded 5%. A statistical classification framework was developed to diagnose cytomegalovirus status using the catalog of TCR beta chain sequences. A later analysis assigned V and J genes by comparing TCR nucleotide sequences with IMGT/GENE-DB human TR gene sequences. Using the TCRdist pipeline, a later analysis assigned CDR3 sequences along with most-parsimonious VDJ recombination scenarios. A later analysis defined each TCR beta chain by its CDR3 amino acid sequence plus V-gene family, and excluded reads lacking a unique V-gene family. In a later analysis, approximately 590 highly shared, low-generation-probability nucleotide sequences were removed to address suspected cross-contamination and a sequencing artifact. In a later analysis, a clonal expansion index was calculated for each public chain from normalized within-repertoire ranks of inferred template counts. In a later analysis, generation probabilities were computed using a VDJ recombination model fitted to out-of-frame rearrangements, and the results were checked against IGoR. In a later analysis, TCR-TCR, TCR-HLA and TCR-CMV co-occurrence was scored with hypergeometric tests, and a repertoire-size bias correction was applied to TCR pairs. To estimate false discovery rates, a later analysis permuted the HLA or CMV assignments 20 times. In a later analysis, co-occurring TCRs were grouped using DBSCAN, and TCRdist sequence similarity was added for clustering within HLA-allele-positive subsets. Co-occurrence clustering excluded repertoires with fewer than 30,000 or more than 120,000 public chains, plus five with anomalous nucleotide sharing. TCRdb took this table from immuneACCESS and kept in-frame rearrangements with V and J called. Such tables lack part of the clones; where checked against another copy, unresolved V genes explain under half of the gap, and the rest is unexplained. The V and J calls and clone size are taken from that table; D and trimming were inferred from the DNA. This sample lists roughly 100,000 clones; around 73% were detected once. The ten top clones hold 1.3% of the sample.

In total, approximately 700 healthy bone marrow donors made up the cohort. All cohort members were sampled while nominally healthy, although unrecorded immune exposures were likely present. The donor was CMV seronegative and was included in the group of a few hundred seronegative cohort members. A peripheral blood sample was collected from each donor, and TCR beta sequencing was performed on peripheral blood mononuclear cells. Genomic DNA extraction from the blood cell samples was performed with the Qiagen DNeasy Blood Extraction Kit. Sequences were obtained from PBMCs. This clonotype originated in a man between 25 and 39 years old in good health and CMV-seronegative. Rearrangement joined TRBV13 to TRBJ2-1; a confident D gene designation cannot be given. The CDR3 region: CASKQRNEQFF. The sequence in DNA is TGTGCCAGCAAGCAGAGGAATGAGCAGTTCTTC.